Below, 11 T cell receptor beta chains from the same sample are listed, as sequenced in a study of CD8+CD57+ T cells in acquired aplastic anemia. By flow cytometry, patients selected for sequencing had shown an expansion of CD8+CD57+ cells. It was genomic DNA that served as the template for profiling TCR beta VDJ and CDR3. From the reads, TCRdb called clonotypes with MiXCR, one entry per CDR3 protein. The table lists approximately 250,000 distinct CDR3 sequences, 70% to 85% of them singletons. Sequenced: sorted CD4+, CD8+, or CD8+CD57+ T cells (not recorded which) from PBMCs. Receptors originate from a human donor with aplastic anemia.

This clonotype is labeled as medium-sized. The chain couples TRBV29-1 to TRBJ1-1; D is ambiguous. From germline, CDR1 is SQVTM and CDR2 ANQGSEA. The CDR3 spans 11 residues. Trimming took off 4 bases at V and 5 bases at J, with 8 bases between the two ends. The DNA for the CDR3 is TGCAGCGTTGTAAGTGTAACTGAAGCTTTCTTT. This sequence encodes CSVVSVTEAFF.

This clonotype has a single count. Because it lacks the conserved phenylalanine or tryptophan at the end, this CDR3 is likely a read error. The DNA is left out, because the CDR3 cannot be placed on it with certainty; the CDR3 is given as TCRdb lists it. This sequence joins TRBV2 and TRBJ1-2; TRBD1, the table's D call, was not compared with the DNA. CDR1 is SNHLY and CDR2 is FYNNEI in the germline V gene. From its first to its last residue, the CDR3 has 15 amino acids. Here the CDR3 reads CASSDRGVAEAFFTQ.

The sample holds a few counts of this clonotype. The genes are TRBV2 and TRBJ1-6, with no clear D. V lost 8 bases to trimming and J lost 8 bases, with 10 bases between them. The CDR3 loop spans 12 amino acids. The germline CDR1 and CDR2 sequences are SNHLY and FYNNEI. CDR3 in DNA: TGTGCCAGCGAGGCAGGCCATTCACCCCTCCACTTT. This encodes CASEAGHSPLHF.

As for this clonotype: Its ends do not fully match the called genes, so a read error is possible. The chain joins TRBV7-2 to TRBJ1-1, with a tentative D call TRBD1 (6 bases). This CDR3 region has 15 residues. The germline V gene has CDR1 SGHTA and CDR2 FQGNSA. The CDR3 here is CASSGGRGANSDAFF. In nucleotides, the CDR3 is TGTGCCAGCAGTGGGGGGCGGGGGGCAAACTCTGACGCTTTCTTT.

The V call is TRBV24-1, the J call TRBJ2-7, with D perhaps TRBD2 (6 bases). The DNA end is more similar to TRBJ2-1, so the J call may be wrong. Germline V gives CDR1 KGHDR, CDR2 SFDVKD. The CDR3 spans 14 residues. The chain's CDR3 is CATETTGEDYEQFF. The DNA for the CDR3 is TGTGCCACCGAGACCACCGGGGAGGACTACGAGCAGTTCTTC.

J is TRBJ2-7 and V is TRBV11-2, with D possibly being TRBD1 (7 bases). The V end lost 2 bases, the J end lost 1 base, and 21 bases lay between the germline ends. The CDR3 loop spans 18 amino acids. Germline CDR1 SGHAT, CDR2 FQNNGV. The CDR3 loop reads CASSLHRAGTALSYEQYV. The CDR3 coding sequence is TGTGCCAGCAGCTTACATCGCGCGGGGACAGCCCTTTCCTACGAGCAGTACGTC.

The genes are TRBV20-1 and TRBJ2-5; the D call may be TRBD1 or TRBD2 (5 bases each). This CDR3 comprises 13 residues. V was pared by 6 bases and J by 4 bases, with 15 bases between. Germline V gene lookup returns CDR1 DFQATT and CDR2 SNEGSKA (reference sequence). The CDR3 loop is CSAAGNEGETQYF. The CDR3 DNA follows: TGCAGTGCCGCAGGGAACGAGGGAGAGACCCAGTACTTC.

The rearrangement links TRBV7-6 to TRBJ1-2; 7 positions match TRBD1. The ends lost 9 bases at V and 7 bases at J; junction bases unmatched: 17. Per the germline V gene, CDR1 is SGHVS and CDR2 is FNYEAQ. This CDR3 spans 15 amino acids. This CDR3 is CARRDSPEPSSGYTF. The CDR3 DNA sequence: TGTGCCAGGCGGGACAGCCCCGAACCCTCTAGTGGCTACACCTTC.

In its sample, this clonotype was seen a few times. Its ends do not fully match the called genes, so a read error is possible. CDR3 residues: CASSPLGSTDTQF. The DNA for the CDR3 is TGTGCCAGCAGCCCCTTGGGTAGCACAGATACGCAGTTT. The chain joins TRBV7-3 to TRBJ2-3; no reliable D call. This CDR3 is 13 amino acids long. Germline V gene sequence: CDR1 SGHTA, CDR2 FQGTGA.

Concerning this clonotype: No DNA is shown, since the ends of the CDR3 on it are uncertain; the CDR3 is the one TCRdb lists. The gene calls are TRBV9 and TRBJ2-3. Ends included, the CDR3 has 15 residues. In germline, CDR1 is SGDLS, CDR2 YYNGEE. The CDR3 sequence is CASGRTGNIQYFEYF.

V is TRBV7-2 and J is TRBJ2-1, with D perhaps matching TRBD1 (5 bases). Germline CDR1 SGHTA, CDR2 FQGNSA. V was trimmed by 3 bases and J by 12 bases, leaving 24 bases between them. CDR3 length equals 16 residues. CDR3 sequence (DNA): TGTGCCAGCAGCTTGCAAAGGGGCATTCACCCCGACACGCAGTTCTTC. Its protein product is CASSLQRGIHPDTQFF.